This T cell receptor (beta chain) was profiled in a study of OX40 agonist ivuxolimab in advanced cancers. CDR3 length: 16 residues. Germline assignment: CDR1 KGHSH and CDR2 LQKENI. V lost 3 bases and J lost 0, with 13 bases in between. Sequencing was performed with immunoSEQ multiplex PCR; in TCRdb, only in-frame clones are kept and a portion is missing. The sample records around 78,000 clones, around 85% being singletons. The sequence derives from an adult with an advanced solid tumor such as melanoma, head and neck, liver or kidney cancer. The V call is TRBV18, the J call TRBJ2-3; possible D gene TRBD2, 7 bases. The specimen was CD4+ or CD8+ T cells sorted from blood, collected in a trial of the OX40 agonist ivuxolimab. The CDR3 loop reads CASSPGQRGSTDTQYF. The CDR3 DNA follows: TGTGCCAGCTCACCCGGACAGCGGGGAAGCACAGATACGCAGTATTTT.